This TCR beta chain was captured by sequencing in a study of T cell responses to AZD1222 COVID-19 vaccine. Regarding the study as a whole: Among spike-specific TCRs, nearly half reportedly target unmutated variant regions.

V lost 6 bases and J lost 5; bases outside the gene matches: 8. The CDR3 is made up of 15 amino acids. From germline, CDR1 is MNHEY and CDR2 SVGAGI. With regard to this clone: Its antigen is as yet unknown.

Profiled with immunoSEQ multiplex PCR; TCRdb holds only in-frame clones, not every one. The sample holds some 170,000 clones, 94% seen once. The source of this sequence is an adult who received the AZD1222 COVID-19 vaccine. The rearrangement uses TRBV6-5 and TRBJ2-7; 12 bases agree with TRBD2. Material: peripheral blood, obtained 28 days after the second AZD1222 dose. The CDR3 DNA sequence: TGTGCCAGCAGCTCGACTAGCGGGAGTTTCAACGAGCAGTACTTC. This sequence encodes CASSSTSGSFNEQYF.